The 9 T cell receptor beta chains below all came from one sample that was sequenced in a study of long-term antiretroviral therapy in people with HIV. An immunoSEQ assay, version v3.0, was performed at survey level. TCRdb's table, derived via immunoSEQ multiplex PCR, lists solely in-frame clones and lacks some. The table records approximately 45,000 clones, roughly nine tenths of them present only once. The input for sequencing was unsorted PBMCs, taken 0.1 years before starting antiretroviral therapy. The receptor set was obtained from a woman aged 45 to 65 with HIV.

The CDR3 DNA follows: TGTGCCTCATTCAGGGGGGCCGCTAACTATGGCTACACCTTC. This translates into CASFRGAANYGYTF. The rearrangement links TRBV30 to TRBJ1-2; 7 positions agree with TRBD1. From germline, CDR1 is GTSNPN and CDR2 SVGIG (reference sequence). Trimming took 7 bases from V and 0 from J; bases not matched to a gene: 8. This CDR3 is 14 amino acids long.

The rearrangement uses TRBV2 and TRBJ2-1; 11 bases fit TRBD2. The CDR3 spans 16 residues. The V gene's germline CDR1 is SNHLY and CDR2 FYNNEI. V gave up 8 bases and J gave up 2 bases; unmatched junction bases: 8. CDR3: CASGGGTSGTYNEQFF. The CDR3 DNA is TGTGCCAGCGGGGGGGGGACTAGCGGTACCTACAATGAGCAGTTCTTC. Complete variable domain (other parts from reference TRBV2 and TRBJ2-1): EPEVTQTPSHQVTQMGQEVILRCVPISNHLYFYWYRQILGQKVEFLVSFYNNEISEKSEIFDDQFSVERPDGSNFTLKIRSTKLEDSAMYFCASGGGTSGTYNEQFFGPGTRLTVL.

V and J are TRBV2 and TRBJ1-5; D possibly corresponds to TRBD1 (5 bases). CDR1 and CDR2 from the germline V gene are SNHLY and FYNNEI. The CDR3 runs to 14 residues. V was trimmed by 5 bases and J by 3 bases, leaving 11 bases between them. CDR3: CASSSGFNNQPQHF. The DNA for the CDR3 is TGTGCCAGCAGTTCAGGGTTCAACAATCAGCCCCAGCATTTT.

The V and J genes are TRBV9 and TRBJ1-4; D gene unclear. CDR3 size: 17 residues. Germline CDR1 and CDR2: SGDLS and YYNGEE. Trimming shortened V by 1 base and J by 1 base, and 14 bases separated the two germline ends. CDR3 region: CASSVNPIGQTNEKLFF. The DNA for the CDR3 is TGTGCCAGCAGCGTAAACCCTATTGGGCAAACTAATGAAAAACTGTTTTTT.

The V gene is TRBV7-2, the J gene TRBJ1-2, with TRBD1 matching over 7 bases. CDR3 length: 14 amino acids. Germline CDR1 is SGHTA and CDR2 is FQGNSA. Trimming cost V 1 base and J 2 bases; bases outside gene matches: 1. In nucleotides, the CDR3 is TGTGCCAGCAGCTTAGGACAGGGAAACTATGGCTACACCTTC. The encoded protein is CASSLGQGNYGYTF.

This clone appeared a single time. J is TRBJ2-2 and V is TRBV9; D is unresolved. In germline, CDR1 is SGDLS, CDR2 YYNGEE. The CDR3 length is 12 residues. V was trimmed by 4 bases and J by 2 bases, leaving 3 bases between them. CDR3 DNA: TGTGCCAGCAGCCTAAACACCGGGGAGCTGTTTTTT. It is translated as CASSLNTGELFF.

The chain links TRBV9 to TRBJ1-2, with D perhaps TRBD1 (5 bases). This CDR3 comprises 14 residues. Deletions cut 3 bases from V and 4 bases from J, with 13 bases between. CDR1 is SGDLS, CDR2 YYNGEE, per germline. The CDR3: CASSEEAGTYGYTF. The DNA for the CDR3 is TGTGCCAGCAGCGAGGAGGCAGGGACCTATGGCTACACCTTC.

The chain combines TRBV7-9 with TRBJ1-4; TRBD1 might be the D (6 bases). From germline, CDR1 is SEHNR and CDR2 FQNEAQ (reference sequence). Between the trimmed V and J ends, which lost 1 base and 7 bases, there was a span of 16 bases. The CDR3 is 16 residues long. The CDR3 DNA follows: TGTGCCAGCAGCTTAGTCACAGGGTCTAGAGGTGAAAAACTGTTTTTT. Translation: CASSLVTGSRGEKLFF.

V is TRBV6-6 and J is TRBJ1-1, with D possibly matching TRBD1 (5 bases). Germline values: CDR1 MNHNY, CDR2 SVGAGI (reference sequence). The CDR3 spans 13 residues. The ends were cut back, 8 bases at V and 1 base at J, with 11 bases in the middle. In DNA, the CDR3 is TGTGCCAGCCTGAGCACAGGGAACACTGAAGCTTTCTTT. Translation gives CASLSTGNTEAFF.